This T cell receptor (beta chain) originates from a study of T cell clonotyping in hematopoietic cell transplantation. This CDR3 spans 13 amino acids. Germline CDR1 and CDR2: MNHEY and SVGAGI. V lost 2 bases, J lost 6 bases, and 10 bases lay in between. The sample's time point: recipient sample about 28 days before transplant, after cytoreduction. Data came from immunoSEQ multiplex PCR; TCRdb stores just in-frame clones and leaves some out. The sample holds 75,000 to 95,000 clones, 96% seen once. Sequenced here: peripheral blood mononuclear cells, sampled before stem cell transplant. The V call is TRBV6-5, the J call TRBJ1-1; D remains unclear. The TCR originated in a woman aged 45 to 65 with acute myeloid leukemia. Some clones in this sample may be carry-over from other donors' samples. As DNA, the CDR3 is TGTGCCAGCAGTTACCAAGACACCGCTGAAGCTTTCTTT. It is translated as CASSYQDTAEAFF.